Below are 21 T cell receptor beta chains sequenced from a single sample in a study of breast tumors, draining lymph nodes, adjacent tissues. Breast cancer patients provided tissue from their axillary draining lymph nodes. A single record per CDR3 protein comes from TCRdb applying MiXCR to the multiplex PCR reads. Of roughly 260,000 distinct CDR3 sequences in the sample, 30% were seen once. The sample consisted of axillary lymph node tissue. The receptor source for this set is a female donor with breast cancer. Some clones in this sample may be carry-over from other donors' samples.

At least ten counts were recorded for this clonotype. The CDR3 DNA sequence: TGTGCCAGTAGTATAGGGTTGTTGGGGACATTTGGAAACACCATATATTTT. Translated: CASSIGLLGTFGNTIYF. V is TRBV19 and J is TRBJ1-3, with D possibly TRBD1 on 6 matching bases. V lost 1 base, J lost 3 bases, and 16 bases lay in between. Germline loops: CDR1 LNHDA, CDR2 SQIVND (reference sequence). The CDR3 is 17 amino acids.

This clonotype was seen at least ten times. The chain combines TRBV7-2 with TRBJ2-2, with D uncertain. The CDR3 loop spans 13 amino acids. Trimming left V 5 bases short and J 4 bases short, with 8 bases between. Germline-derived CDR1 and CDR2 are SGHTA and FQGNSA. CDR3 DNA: TGTGCCAGCAGCCTAGAGCTCACCGGGGAGCTGTTTTTT. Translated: CASSLELTGELFF.

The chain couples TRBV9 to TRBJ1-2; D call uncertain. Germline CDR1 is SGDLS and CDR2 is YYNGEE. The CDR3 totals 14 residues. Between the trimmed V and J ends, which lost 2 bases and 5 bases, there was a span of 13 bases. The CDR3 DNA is TGTGCCAGCAGCGTCCGGGGTTCCCATTATGGCTACACCTTC. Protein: CASSVRGSHYGYTF.

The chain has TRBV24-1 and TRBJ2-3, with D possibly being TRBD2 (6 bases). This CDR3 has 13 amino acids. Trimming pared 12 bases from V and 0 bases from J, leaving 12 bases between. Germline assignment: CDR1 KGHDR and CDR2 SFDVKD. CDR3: CAQAGLSTDTQYF. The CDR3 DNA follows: TGTGCCCAAGCGGGCCTAAGCACAGATACGCAGTATTTT.

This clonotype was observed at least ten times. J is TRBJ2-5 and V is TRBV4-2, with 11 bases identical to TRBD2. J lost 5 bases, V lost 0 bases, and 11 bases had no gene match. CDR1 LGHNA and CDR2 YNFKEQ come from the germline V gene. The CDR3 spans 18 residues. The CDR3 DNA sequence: TGTGCCAGCAGCCAAGATACGACTAGCGGGAACCGGGGGGAGACCCAGTACTTC. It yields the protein CASSQDTTSGNRGETQYF.

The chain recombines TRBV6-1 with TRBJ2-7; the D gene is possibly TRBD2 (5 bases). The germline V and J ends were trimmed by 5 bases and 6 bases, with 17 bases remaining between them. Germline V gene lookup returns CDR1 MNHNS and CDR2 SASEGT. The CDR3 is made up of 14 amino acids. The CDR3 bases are TGTGCCAGCAGTCAAACTAGAGGGAACATCGAGCAGTACTTC. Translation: CASSQTRGNIEQYF.

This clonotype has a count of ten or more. The CDR3 protein is CASSPRAGLNEQFF. The CDR3 DNA sequence: TGTGCCAGCAGTCCGCGGGCGGGACTCAATGAGCAGTTCTTC. The chain combines TRBV2 with TRBJ2-1, with D tentatively TRBD2 (6 bases). CDR3 length: 14 residues. Between the trimmed V and J ends, which lost 5 bases and 6 bases, there was a span of 14 bases. Germline V gene lookup returns CDR1 SNHLY and CDR2 FYNNEI.

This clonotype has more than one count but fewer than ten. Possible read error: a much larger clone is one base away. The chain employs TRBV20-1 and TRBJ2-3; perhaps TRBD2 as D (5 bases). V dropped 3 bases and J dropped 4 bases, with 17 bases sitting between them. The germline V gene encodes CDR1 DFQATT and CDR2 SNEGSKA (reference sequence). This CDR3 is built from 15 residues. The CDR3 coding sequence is TGCAGTGCTAGGGAGTCGACGGGGATAGCAGATACGCAGTATTTT. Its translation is CSARESTGIADTQYF.

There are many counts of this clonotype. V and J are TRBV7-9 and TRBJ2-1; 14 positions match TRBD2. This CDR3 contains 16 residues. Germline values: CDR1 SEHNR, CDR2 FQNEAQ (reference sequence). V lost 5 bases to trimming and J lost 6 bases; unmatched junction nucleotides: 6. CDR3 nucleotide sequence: TGTGCCAGCAGCCCCGGGACTAGCGGGAGCTTCAATGAGCAGTTCTTC. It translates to CASSPGTSGSFNEQFF.

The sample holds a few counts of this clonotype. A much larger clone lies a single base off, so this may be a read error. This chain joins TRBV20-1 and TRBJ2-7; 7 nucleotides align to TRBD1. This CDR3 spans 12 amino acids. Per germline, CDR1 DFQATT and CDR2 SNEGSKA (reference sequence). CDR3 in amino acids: CSASTTGDEPYF. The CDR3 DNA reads TGCAGTGCTAGCACCACAGGGGACGAGCCGTACTTC.

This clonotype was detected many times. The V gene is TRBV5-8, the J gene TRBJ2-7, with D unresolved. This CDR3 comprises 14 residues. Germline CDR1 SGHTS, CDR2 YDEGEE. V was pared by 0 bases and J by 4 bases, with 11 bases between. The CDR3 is CASSLVGDEYEQYF. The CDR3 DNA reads TGTGCCAGCAGCTTGGTGGGTGATGAGTACGAGCAGTACTTC. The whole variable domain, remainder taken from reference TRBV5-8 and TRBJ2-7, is EAGVTQSPTHLIKTRGQQATLRCSPISGHTSVYWYQQALGLGLQFLLWYDEGEERNRGNFPPRFSGRQFPNYSSELNVNALELEDSALYLCASSLVGDEYEQYFGPGTRLTVT.

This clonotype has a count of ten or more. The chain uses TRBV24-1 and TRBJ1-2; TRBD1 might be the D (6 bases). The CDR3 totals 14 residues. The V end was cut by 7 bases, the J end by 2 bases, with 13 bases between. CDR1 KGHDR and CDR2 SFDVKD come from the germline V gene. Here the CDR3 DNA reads TGTGCCACCAGGGCCGGGACACCCAACTATGGCTACACCTTC. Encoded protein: CATRAGTPNYGYTF.

CDR3 in DNA: TGTGCCAGCTCACCAGCAAGAGAGACCCAGTACTTC. The encoded protein is CASSPARETQYF. The J gene is TRBJ2-5, the V gene TRBV18; D not resolved. The CDR3 runs 12 residues. The V end lost 2 bases, the J end lost 4 bases, and 5 bases lay between the germline ends. Germline lookup yields CDR1 KGHSH and CDR2 LQKENI.

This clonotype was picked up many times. As DNA, the CDR3 is TGTGCCAGCAGCTTAGATGGGTACGAGCAGTACTTC. This translates into CASSLDGYEQYF. This chain joins TRBV5-8 and TRBJ2-7; D not resolved. The CDR3 runs to 12 residues. The germline V gene has CDR1 SGHTS and CDR2 YDEGEE. V gave up 2 bases and J gave up 4 bases, with 7 bases separating them.

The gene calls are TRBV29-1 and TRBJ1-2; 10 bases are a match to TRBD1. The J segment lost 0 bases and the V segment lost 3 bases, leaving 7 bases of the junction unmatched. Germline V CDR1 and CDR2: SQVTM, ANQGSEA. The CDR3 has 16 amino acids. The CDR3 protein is CSVDEGGTGANYGYTF. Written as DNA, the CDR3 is TGCAGCGTTGATGAGGGGGGGACAGGGGCTAACTATGGCTACACCTTC.

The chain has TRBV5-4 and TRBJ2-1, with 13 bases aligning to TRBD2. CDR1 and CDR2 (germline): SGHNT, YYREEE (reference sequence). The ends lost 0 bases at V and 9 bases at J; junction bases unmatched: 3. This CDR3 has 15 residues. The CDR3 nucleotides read TGTGCCAGCAGCTTGGGACTAGCGGGAGGAGTTGAGCAGTTCTTC. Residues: CASSLGLAGGVEQFF.

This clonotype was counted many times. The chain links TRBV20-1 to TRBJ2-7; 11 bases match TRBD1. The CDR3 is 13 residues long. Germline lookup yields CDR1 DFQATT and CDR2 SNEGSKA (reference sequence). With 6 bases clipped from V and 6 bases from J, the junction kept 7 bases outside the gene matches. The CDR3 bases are TGCAGTGCACTGGGACAGGGGGAGAGCGAGCAGTACTTC. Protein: CSALGQGESEQYF.

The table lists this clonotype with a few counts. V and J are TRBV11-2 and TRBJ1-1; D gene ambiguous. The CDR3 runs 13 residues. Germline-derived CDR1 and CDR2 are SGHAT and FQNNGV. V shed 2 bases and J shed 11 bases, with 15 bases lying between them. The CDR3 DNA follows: TGTGCCAGCAGCTTAACGAGGGCCTCCGGGGCTTTCTTT. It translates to CASSLTRASGAFF.

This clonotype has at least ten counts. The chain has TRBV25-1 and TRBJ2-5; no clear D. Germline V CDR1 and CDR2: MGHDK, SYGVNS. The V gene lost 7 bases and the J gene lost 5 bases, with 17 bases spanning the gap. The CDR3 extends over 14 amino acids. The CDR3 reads CASKSSLAGETQYF. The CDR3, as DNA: TGTGCCAGCAAATCGAGTCTGGCCGGGGAGACCCAGTACTTC.

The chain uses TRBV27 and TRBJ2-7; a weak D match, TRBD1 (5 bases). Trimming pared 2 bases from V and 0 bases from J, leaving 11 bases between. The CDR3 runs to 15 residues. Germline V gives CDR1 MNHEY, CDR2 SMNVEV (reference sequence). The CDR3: CASSLQGIASYEQYF. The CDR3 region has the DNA TGTGCCAGCAGTTTACAGGGAATTGCCTCCTACGAGCAGTACTTC.

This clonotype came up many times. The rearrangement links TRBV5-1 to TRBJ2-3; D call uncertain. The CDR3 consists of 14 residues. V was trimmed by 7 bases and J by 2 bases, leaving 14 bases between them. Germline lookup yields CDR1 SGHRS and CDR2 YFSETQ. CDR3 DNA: TGCGCCAGCTCTCGGGTCCTAGACACAGATACGCAGTATTTT. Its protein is CASSRVLDTDTQYF.